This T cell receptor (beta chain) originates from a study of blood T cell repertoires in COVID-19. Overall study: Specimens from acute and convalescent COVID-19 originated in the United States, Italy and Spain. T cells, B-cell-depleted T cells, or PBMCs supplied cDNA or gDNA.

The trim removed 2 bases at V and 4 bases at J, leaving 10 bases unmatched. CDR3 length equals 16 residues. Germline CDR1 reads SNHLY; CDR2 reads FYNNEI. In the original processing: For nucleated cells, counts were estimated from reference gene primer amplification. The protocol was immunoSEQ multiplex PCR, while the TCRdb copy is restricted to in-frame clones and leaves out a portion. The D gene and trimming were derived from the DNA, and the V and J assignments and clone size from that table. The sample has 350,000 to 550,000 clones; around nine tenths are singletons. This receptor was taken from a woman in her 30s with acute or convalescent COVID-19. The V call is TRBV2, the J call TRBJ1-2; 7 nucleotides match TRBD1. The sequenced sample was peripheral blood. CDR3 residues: CASSEIDRDTIYGYTF. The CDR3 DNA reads TGTGCCAGCAGTGAAATTGACAGGGATACGATCTATGGCTACACCTTC.